This entry lists 16 T cell receptor beta chains sequenced from one sample in a study of T cells in localized non-small cell lung cancer. Profiled with immunoSEQ multiplex PCR; TCRdb holds only in-frame clones, not every one. This table has 70,000 to 95,000 clones, roughly 88% appearing once. The sample in question was PBMCs, obtained before any cancer treatment. These receptors originate from a woman aged 35-75 years with stage II squamous cell lung carcinoma.

The gene calls are TRBV5-4 and TRBJ2-4; 12 positions agree with TRBD2. V was pared by 4 bases and J by 6 bases, with 2 bases of the junction left unmatched. The germline V gene has CDR1 SGHNT and CDR2 YYREEE (reference sequence). This CDR3 region has 14 residues. This chain's CDR3 is CASSLAGGGNIQYF. CDR3 coding DNA: TGTGCCAGCAGCCTAGCGGGAGGGGGAAACATTCAGTACTTC.

V usage is TRBV5-4 and J usage is TRBJ2-1, with 12 bases lining up with TRBD2. From germline, CDR1 is SGHNT and CDR2 YYREEE (reference sequence). This CDR3 has 15 residues. Unmatched junction bases numbered 8, after V lost 4 bases and J lost 9 bases. CDR3 residues: CASSPPSGRAGEQFF. In DNA, the CDR3 is TGTGCCAGCAGCCCCCCTAGCGGGAGGGCCGGTGAGCAGTTCTTC. Full variable domain (rest looked up from reference TRBV5-4 and TRBJ2-1): ETGVTQSPTHLIKTRGQQVTLRCSSQSGHNTVSWYQQALGQGPQFIFQYYREEENGRGNFPPRFSGLQFPNYSSELNVNALELDDSALYLCASSPPSGRAGEQFFGPGTRLTVL.

The chain joins TRBV11-2 to TRBJ2-3; TRBD2 aligns across 12 bases. Germline trimming cut 5 bases from V and 5 bases from J; bases unmatched to any gene: 8. Germline lookup yields CDR1 SGHAT and CDR2 FQNNGV. The CDR3 sequence is 16 residues long. This chain's CDR3 is CASSARLAGAEDTQYF. The DNA for the CDR3 is TGTGCCAGCAGCGCCCGACTAGCGGGGGCGGAAGATACGCAGTATTTT.

The chain couples TRBV28 to TRBJ1-5; a weak D match, TRBD1 (5 bases). V dropped 5 bases and J dropped 0 bases, with 11 bases sitting between them. CDR3 length equals 15 residues. CDR1 and CDR2 from the germline V gene are MDHEN and SYDVKM. The CDR3 loop reads CASSLRVYSNQPQHF. In DNA form, the CDR3 reads TGTGCCAGCAGTCTCAGGGTTTATAGCAATCAGCCCCAGCATTTT.

The rearrangement joins TRBV10-3 to TRBJ2-7; 13 positions match TRBD2. The germline V gene encodes CDR1 ENHRY and CDR2 SYGVKD. The CDR3 is 14 amino acids. After removal of 6 bases from V and 4 bases from J, the junction contained 3 bases not matched to a gene. CDR3 nucleotide sequence: TGTGCCATCAGCGGACTAGCGGGAGTGTACGAGCAGTACTTC. Amino acid sequence: CAISGLAGVYEQYF.

The chain employs TRBV5-4 and TRBJ2-1, with 10 bases fitting TRBD2. Germline CDR1 and CDR2: SGHNT and YYREEE (reference sequence). J was trimmed by 5 bases and V by 4 bases; bases with no gene match: 12. The CDR3 is made up of 17 amino acids. As DNA, the CDR3 is TGTGCCAGCAGCCCCCGGGGGGGAGCGGGAGGGAACAATGAGCAGTTCTTC. Its protein is CASSPRGGAGGNNEQFF.

CDR3 in amino acids: CASSSMTGLAFSGANVLTF. CDR3 nucleotides: TGTGCCAGCAGTTCAATGACGGGCTTAGCGTTCTCTGGGGCCAACGTCCTGACTTTC. The gene calls are TRBV5-4 and TRBJ2-6; a weak D match, TRBD2 (5 bases). V lost 5 bases to trimming and J lost 0 bases, with 21 bases between them. The CDR3 is made up of 19 amino acids. Germline CDR1 is SGHNT and CDR2 is YYREEE (reference sequence). The complete variable domain, with remaining parts taken from reference TRBV5-4 and TRBJ2-6, reads ETGVTQSPTHLIKTRGQQVTLRCSSQSGHNTVSWYQQALGQGPQFIFQYYREEENGRGNFPPRFSGLQFPNYSSELNVNALELDDSALYLCASSSMTGLAFSGANVLTFGAGSRLTVL.

The CDR3 protein is CASSKMAGGSPGELFF. CDR3 coding DNA: TGTGCCAGCAGCAAAATGGCGGGAGGCTCCCCCGGGGAGCTGTTTTTT. The rearrangement uses TRBV7-9 and TRBJ2-2, with 8 nucleotides matching TRBD2. V was pared by 5 bases and J by 6 bases, with 11 bases of the junction left unmatched. This CDR3 is 16 amino acids long. Looked up from germline, CDR1 is SEHNR and CDR2 is FQNEAQ (reference sequence).

This chain connects TRBV27 to TRBJ1-5, with D possibly being TRBD1 (5 bases). The V gene lost 5 bases and the J gene lost 3 bases, with 14 bases spanning the gap. The germline CDR1 and CDR2 sequences are MNHEY and SMNVEV (reference sequence). CDR3 length: 15 residues. The CDR3, as DNA: TGTGCCAGCAGTCCCTATGGGGGGTTCAATCAGCCCCAGCATTTT. This sequence encodes CASSPYGGFNQPQHF.

The chain carries TRBV7-6 and TRBJ1-3, with no clear D. V gave up 5 bases and J gave up 8 bases, with 19 bases separating them. The CDR3 is made up of 15 amino acids. Germline loops: CDR1 SGHVS, CDR2 FNYEAQ. In DNA form, the CDR3 reads TGTGCCAGCAGCGAAAGACCCCGTACCGGAGACACCATATATTTT. Protein product: CASSERPRTGDTIYF.

This clone has only a few counts. The chain employs TRBV10-3 and TRBJ1-2; 8 nucleotides line up with TRBD1. Germline-derived CDR1 and CDR2 are ENHRY and SYGVKD. The CDR3 covers 13 residues. V lost 4 bases and J lost 10; bases outside the gene matches: 8. The CDR3 protein is CAISVVGQGDYTF. The CDR3 nucleotides read TGTGCCATCAGTGTGGTTGGACAGGGAGACTACACCTTC.

This sequence joins TRBV19 and TRBJ1-6, with D hard to call. Germline CDR1 LNHDA, CDR2 SQIVND (reference sequence). V was cut by 5 bases and J by 0 bases, with 11 bases left in between. The CDR3 sequence is 16 residues long. CDR3 DNA sequence: TGTGCCAGTAGTCGGATCGGGAACTCCTATAATTCACCCCTCCACTTT. Translated, it gives CASSRIGNSYNSPLHF.

The chain uses TRBV29-1 and TRBJ1-1; TRBD1 aligns across 9 bases. CDR1 and CDR2 from the germline V gene are SQVTM and ANQGSEA. The CDR3 runs 11 residues. V lost 8 bases and J lost 6; bases outside the gene matches: 4. The chain's CDR3 is CSPHRGPEAFF. DNA of the CDR3: TGCAGCCCCCACAGGGGGCCTGAAGCTTTCTTT.

The J gene is TRBJ2-7, the V gene TRBV7-8; D gene ambiguous. Trimming removed 3 bases at V and 4 bases at J, with 4 bases between. The CDR3 sequence is 11 residues long. The V gene's germline CDR1 is SGHVS and CDR2 FQNEAQ. The CDR3 protein is CASSFTYEQYF. For the CDR3, the DNA is TGTGCCAGCAGCTTCACTTACGAGCAGTACTTC.

The rearrangement uses TRBV4-1 and TRBJ2-7, with 15 bases aligning to TRBD2. Germline CDR1 MGHRA, CDR2 YSYEKL. V shed 3 bases, J shed 4 bases, and the junction held 1 base outside the gene matches. CDR3 length: 15 amino acids. CDR3 region: CASSQGTSGRYEQYF. The CDR3 DNA follows: TGCGCCAGCAGCCAGGGGACTAGCGGGAGGTACGAGCAGTACTTC.

This chain connects TRBV5-1 to TRBJ2-7; 7 nucleotides agree with TRBD1. The length of the CDR3 is 15 residues. Germline lookup yields CDR1 SGHRS and CDR2 YFSETQ. The ends lost 4 bases at V and 1 base at J; junction bases unmatched: 8. CDR3 loop: CASSHRQGSSYEQYF. The DNA of the CDR3 is TGCGCCAGCAGCCATCGACAGGGTTCTTCCTACGAGCAGTACTTC.